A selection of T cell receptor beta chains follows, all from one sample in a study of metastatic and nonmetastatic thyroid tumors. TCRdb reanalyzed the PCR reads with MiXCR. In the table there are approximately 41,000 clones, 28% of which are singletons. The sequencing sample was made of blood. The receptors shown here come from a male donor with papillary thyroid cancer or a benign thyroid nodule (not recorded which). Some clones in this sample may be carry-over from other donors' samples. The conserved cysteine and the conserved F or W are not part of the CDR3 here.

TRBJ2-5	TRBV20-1	SASMEGTKETKY
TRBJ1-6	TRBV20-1	SARDTGDSSPLH
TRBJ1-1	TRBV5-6	ASSRPREGLNTEAF
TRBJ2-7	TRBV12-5	ASGLWVRGADYEQY
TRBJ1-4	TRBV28	ASIFDMGLREKLF
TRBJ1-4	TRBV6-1	ASSMDSVDEKLF
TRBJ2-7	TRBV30	AGKKDRGFYEQY
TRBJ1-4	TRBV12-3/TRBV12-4	ASSSGEKLF
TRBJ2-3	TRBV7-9	ASSLRTDTQY
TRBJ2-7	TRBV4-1	ASSQDLGYEQY
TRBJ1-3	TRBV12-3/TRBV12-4	ASMPWTGEFNTIY
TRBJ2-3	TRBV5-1	ASDMGQGDTQY
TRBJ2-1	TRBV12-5	ASGLELGVPGYNEQF
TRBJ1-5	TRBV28	ASSFLAGVQPQH
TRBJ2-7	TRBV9	ASRGDGGGTYEQY
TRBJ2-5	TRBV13	ASSLVVQETQY
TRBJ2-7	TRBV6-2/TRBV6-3	ASSNPGQGKVDEQY
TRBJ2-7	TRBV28	ASSLGGAGYEQY
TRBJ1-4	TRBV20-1	SVPPSYATNEKLF
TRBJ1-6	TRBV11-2	ASSPQRGLSPLH
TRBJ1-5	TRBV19	ASSKRGVKGKNYSNQPQH
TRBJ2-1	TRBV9	ASSATPLGINEQF
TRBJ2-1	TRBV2	ASTPYRSSYNEQF
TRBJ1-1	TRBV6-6	AGSYSLWTEAF
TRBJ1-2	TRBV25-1	ASSDTGYDYT
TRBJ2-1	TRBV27	ASSFPKQF
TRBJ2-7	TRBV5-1	ASSLTPNEQY
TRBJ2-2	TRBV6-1	ASSEEVVGELF
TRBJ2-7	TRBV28	ASSSYGVVGYEQY
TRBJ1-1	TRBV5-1	ASSLVQGKAEAF
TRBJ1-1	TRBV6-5	ASSYYSRTNTEAF
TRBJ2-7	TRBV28	ASSPGDSSYEQY
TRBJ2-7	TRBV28	ASSSPPRYSYEQY
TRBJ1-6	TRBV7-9	ASSPDGTGNNSPLH
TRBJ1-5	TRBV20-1	SASKVYSNQPQH
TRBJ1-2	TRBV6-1	AISSGPTGYGYT
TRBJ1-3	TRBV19	ASTPGTGLGNTIY
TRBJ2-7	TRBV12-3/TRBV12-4	ASSSSPGQGPKPYEQY
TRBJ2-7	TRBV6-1	ASRPDRVGGQY
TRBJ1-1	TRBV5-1	ASRITGDTEAF
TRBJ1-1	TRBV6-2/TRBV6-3	ASRGTNTEAF
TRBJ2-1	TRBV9	ASSALGDEQF
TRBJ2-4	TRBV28	SSSVSGNYIQY
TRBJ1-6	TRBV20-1	SASPQGGDSPLH
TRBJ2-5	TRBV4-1	ASSQDSGEETQY
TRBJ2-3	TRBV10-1	ASSVDFSGTDTQY
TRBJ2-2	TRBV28	ASSLPERRNGELF
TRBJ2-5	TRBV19	ASSIADAGQEAQY
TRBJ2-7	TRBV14	ASSHGKSYEQY
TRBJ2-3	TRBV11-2	ASSLVDLGTGLQY
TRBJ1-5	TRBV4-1	QQPSIGDRGRRSNQPQH
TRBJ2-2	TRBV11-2	ASSWGGVRAPGELF
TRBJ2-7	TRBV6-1	ASSLTVRPYEQY
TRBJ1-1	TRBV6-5	ASSYPDSGTEAF
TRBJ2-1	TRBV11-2	ASSLVRGNEQF
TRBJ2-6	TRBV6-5	ASSYALADRGANVLT
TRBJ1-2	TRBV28	ASSIIPVVYT
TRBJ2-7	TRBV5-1	ASSSTDGGREQY
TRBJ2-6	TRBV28	AGSSTLGCPSGSNVLT
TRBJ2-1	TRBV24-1	ATSDLDGSGNSRNEQF